This entry describes one T cell receptor beta chain. Its specificity is not known. Random hexamers served to reverse transcribe roughly 0.45 to 1 ug RNA. TCRdb itself ran the immunoSEQ multiplex PCR reads through MiXCR, one entry per CDR3 protein. This sample carries under 200,000 distinct CDR3 sequences, 95% of them seen once, and the ten largest clones take 0.16%. The entry originates in a study of CD8 T cells in Susac syndrome. Study-level results: Regarding the TCR sequencing and HLA analysis, the study admitted that a relatively small number of individuals were involved.

Sequencing of TCR beta was carried out in blood CD8+ and CD4+ T cells. Bulk CD8+ and CD4+ cells came from magnetic negative isolation; CD8+ TEMRA by FACS. The CDR3 covers 15 residues. Germline CDR1 is MNHEY and CDR2 is SMNVEV (reference sequence). V dropped 7 bases and J dropped 0; count of bases not matched to a gene: 5. The receptor's source is a human donor with multiple sclerosis. The chain joins TRBV27 to TRBJ2-1; 8 nucleotides align to TRBD1. The specimen sequenced was CD8+ T cells from PBMCs. The CDR3 coding sequence is TGTGCCAGCACAAGACAGGGGAGCTCCTACAATGAGCAGTTCTTC. This codes for CASTRQGSSYNEQFF.